The 26 T cell receptor beta chains below all came from one sample that was sequenced in a study of T cells after yellow fever vaccination. TCRdb reprocessed the 5' RACE reads via MiXCR and lists one record per CDR3 protein. The data contain around 340,000 distinct CDR3 sequences, 9.5% to 15% of them seen just once; the ten biggest clones take up 3.2%. This specimen was CD4+ T cells sorted from PBMCs, taken 15 days after the yellow fever booster vaccination. The receptors were sampled from a man aged 18-30 years who received the YFV17D yellow fever vaccine.

The V and J genes are TRBV19 and TRBJ2-6; D unresolved. Germline V gives CDR1 LNHDA, CDR2 SQIVND (reference sequence). V shed 4 bases and J shed 4 bases, with 11 bases lying between them. This CDR3 contains 15 residues. The CDR3 nucleotides read TGTGCCAGTAGTAATCAGTTCATCGGGGCCAACGTCCTGACTTTC. Encoded protein: CASSNQFIGANVLTF.

The J gene is TRBJ2-5, the V gene TRBV7-2; D remains ambiguous. V lost 2 bases and J 1 base, leaving 11 bases between the germline ends. The CDR3 is 15 residues long. Germline lookup yields CDR1 SGHTA and CDR2 FQGNSA. CDR3 DNA sequence: TGTGCCAGCAGCTTATCTAAGACAAGCCAAGAGACCCAGTACTTC. Protein sequence: CASSLSKTSQETQYF.

This clonotype was seen only a few times. The chain joins TRBV12-3 or TRBV12-4 to TRBJ2-2; TRBD2 aligns across 8 bases. CDR3 length: 15 residues. J was trimmed by 4 bases and V by 5 bases; bases with no gene match: 6. The CDR3 sequence: CASSPGGRGTGELFF. The CDR3, as DNA: TGTGCCAGCAGTCCGGGGGGGCGAGGCACCGGGGAGCTGTTTTTT.

This clonotype has only a few counts. The chain has TRBV21-1 and TRBJ1-1. TRBV21-1 is a listed pseudogene. This CDR3 contains 14 residues. In DNA, the CDR3 is TGTGCCAGCAGCAAACGGAAGGGGATCACTGAAGCTTTCTTT. Translating it yields CASSKRKGITEAFF.

This clonotype came up a few times. V is TRBV5-1 and J is TRBJ2-7, with D perhaps being TRBD1 or TRBD2 (6 bases each). V lost 4 bases and J lost 9, with 17 bases in between. This CDR3 contains 13 residues. Germline CDR1 and CDR2: SGHRS and YFSETQ. CDR3 DNA sequence: TGCGCCAGCAGCGTCGAACAGGGAGCGGGGCAGTACTTC. Residues: CASSVEQGAGQYF.

The chain has TRBV27 and TRBJ2-7, with 9 bases that match TRBD2. Trimming took 5 bases from V and 5 from J; bases not matched to a gene: 7. The CDR3 contains 14 residues. Germline V gene lookup returns CDR1 MNHEY and CDR2 SMNVEV (reference sequence). CDR3 DNA sequence: TGTGCCAGCAGTAGCGGGGGGTTAATCGACGAGCAGTACTTC. It translates to CASSSGGLIDEQYF.

A few counts support this clonotype. This chain links TRBV25-1 with TRBJ1-6, with D maybe TRBD1 (6 bases). The CDR3 is made up of 15 amino acids. Trimming shortened V by 4 bases and J by 7 bases, and 14 bases separated the two germline ends. The V gene's germline CDR1 is MGHDK and CDR2 SYGVNS. CDR3 in amino acids: CASSVRGGGNSPLHF. The CDR3 bases are TGTGCCAGCAGTGTTCGGGGGGGCGGAAATTCACCCCTCCACTTT.

The table lists this clonotype with a few counts. The rearrangement uses TRBV5-1 and TRBJ2-5; D is tentatively TRBD1 or TRBD2 (6 bases each). Germline V CDR1 and CDR2: SGHRS, YFSETQ. This CDR3 region has 15 residues. Between the trimmed V and J ends, which lost 3 bases and 1 base, there was a span of 13 bases. CDR3 amino acids: CASSWPGGSQETQYF. DNA for the CDR3: TGCGCCAGCAGCTGGCCCGGGGGCAGCCAAGAGACCCAGTACTTC.

This clonotype was found once. The CDR3 nucleotides are TGTGCCAGCAGAGAGTCCGAAAACACCATATATTTT. Protein product: CASRESENTIYF. The rearrangement uses TRBV12-3 or TRBV12-4 and TRBJ1-3; no clear D. This CDR3 spans 12 amino acids. Trimming stripped 6 bases from V and 6 bases from J, with 9 bases between.

This clonotype was seen many times. This rearrangement joins TRBV20-1 to TRBJ1-1; TRBD1 agrees at 7 bases. The ends lost 4 bases at V and 1 base at J; junction bases unmatched: 9. The CDR3 is made up of 15 amino acids. CDR1 is DFQATT and CDR2 is SNEGSKA in the germline V gene (reference sequence). CDR3 in DNA: TGCAGTGCTACACCTTATAACAGGGGGAACACTGAAGCTTTCTTT. It yields the protein CSATPYNRGNTEAFF.

V usage is TRBV7-3 and J usage is TRBJ2-4; D remains ambiguous. This CDR3 contains 14 residues. Germline V CDR1 and CDR2: SGHTA, FQGTGA. Trimming took off 7 bases at V and 3 bases at J, with 13 bases between the two ends. CDR3 loop: CASNIDGFKNIQYF. For the CDR3, the DNA is TGTGCCAGCAACATAGACGGCTTCAAAAACATTCAGTACTTC.

There are many counts of this clonotype. The chain couples TRBV30 to TRBJ1-1, with a possible D match to TRBD1 (5 bases). Per germline, CDR1 GTSNPN and CDR2 SVGIG (reference sequence). The V gene lost 0 bases and the J gene lost 5 bases, with 13 bases spanning the gap. The CDR3 runs 14 residues. The CDR3 sequence is CAWSVWGSGTEAFF. In DNA form, the CDR3 reads TGTGCCTGGAGTGTATGGGGGAGTGGAACTGAAGCTTTCTTT.

V usage is TRBV19 and J usage is TRBJ1-6; D is undetermined. This CDR3 spans 14 amino acids. Germline CDR1 and CDR2: LNHDA and SQIVND (reference sequence). Trimming left V 9 bases short and J 7 bases short, with 16 bases between. The CDR3 region has the DNA TGTGCCAGCGGTCTTACAGCTCGGAATTCACCCCTCCACTTT. It is translated as CASGLTARNSPLHF.

This clonotype was seen more than once but under ten times. The rearrangement joins TRBV20-1 to TRBJ2-3; 7 bases fit TRBD1. The CDR3 extends over 17 amino acids. CDR1 and CDR2 from the germline V gene are DFQATT and SNEGSKA (reference sequence). V shed 2 bases, J shed 2 bases, and the junction held 13 bases outside the gene matches. The CDR3 nucleotides read TGCAGTGCTAGACCTCGACAGGGTTTGGGCAACACAGATACGCAGTATTTT. Protein sequence: CSARPRQGLGNTDTQYF.

The chain is built from TRBV6-5 and TRBJ1-6; D is ambiguous. CDR1 MNHEY and CDR2 SVGAGI come from the germline V gene. The germline V and J ends were trimmed by 4 bases and 7 bases, with 17 bases remaining between them. CDR3 length equals 16 residues. For the CDR3, the DNA is TGTGCCAGCAGTTCCACGGCCCTGGCCCACAATTCACCCCTCCACTTT. Protein: CASSSTALAHNSPLHF.

This clonotype has more than one count but fewer than ten. Here the CDR3 DNA reads TGTGCCAGCAGCTTAGTCGGGGGGCCACTCGAGCAGTACGTC. It is translated as CASSLVGGPLEQYV. The chain joins TRBV7-2 to TRBJ2-7, with a tentative D call TRBD2 (7 bases). This CDR3 region has 14 residues. The ends were cut back, 1 base at V and 6 bases at J, with 13 bases in the middle. The germline V gene encodes CDR1 SGHTA and CDR2 FQGNSA.

A few counts support this clonotype. The V call is TRBV20-1, the J call TRBJ1-1; D may be TRBD1 (5 bases). V was trimmed by 5 bases and J by 1 base, leaving 17 bases between them. The CDR3 has 15 amino acids. The germline gives CDR1 DFQATT, CDR2 SNEGSKA (reference sequence). This CDR3 reads CSAFGGELKNTEAFF. The CDR3 nucleotides are TGCAGTGCTTTTGGGGGGGAGCTAAAGAACACTGAAGCTTTCTTT.

This clonotype was detected a few times. The chain employs TRBV6-2 or TRBV6-3 and TRBJ1-4; D is unresolved. The CDR3 contains 11 residues. V lost 5 bases, J lost 8 bases, and 6 bases lay in between. CDR1 and CDR2 from the germline V gene are MNHEY and SVGEGT. CDR3 coding DNA: TGTGCCAGCAGTATACGAGAAAAACTGTTTTTT. Translation gives CASSIREKLFF.

This clonotype has a handful of counts. The chain joins TRBV5-1 to TRBJ2-7, with 10 positions matching TRBD1. V shed 4 bases and J 4 bases; nucleotides not matched to a gene: 5. This CDR3 comprises 14 residues. The germline V gene encodes CDR1 SGHRS and CDR2 YFSETQ. This CDR3 reads CASSDGTGVYEQYF. The CDR3 DNA reads TGCGCCAGCAGCGACGGGACAGGGGTTTACGAGCAGTACTTC.

The V gene is TRBV14, the J gene TRBJ1-2; tentatively, D is TRBD1 (5 bases). CDR1 is SGHDN and CDR2 is FVKESK in the germline V gene. CDR3 size: 15 residues. Trimming stripped 6 bases from V and 4 bases from J, with 18 bases between. The chain's CDR3 is CASSLGTGSGYGYTF. In DNA, the CDR3 is TGTGCCAGCAGTCTGGGGACGGGGTCTGGCTATGGCTACACCTTC.

The table lists this clonotype with a few counts. V is TRBV7-9 and J is TRBJ1-5, with D unclear. The germline V and J ends were trimmed by 4 bases and 3 bases, with 4 bases remaining between them. This CDR3 has 12 amino acids. Germline CDR1 SEHNR, CDR2 FQNEAQ (reference sequence). CDR3 in DNA: TGTGCCAGCAGCTCTTACAATCAGCCCCAGCATTTT. Translated, it gives CASSSYNQPQHF.

This chain uses TRBV20-1 with TRBJ1-4; D might be TRBD1 (6 bases). From germline, CDR1 is DFQATT and CDR2 SNEGSKA (reference sequence). V lost 6 bases to trimming and J lost 10 bases, with 15 bases between them. The CDR3 sequence is 12 residues long. The chain's CDR3 is CSAPGTDRKLFF. For the CDR3, the DNA is TGCAGTGCCCCAGGCACGGACAGAAAACTGTTTTTT.

As for this clonotype: Just one base apart from a much larger clone, this may be a read error. The V gene is TRBV4-3, the J gene TRBJ2-3; 7 bases align to TRBD1. Looked up from germline, CDR1 is LGHNA and CDR2 is YSLEER. The CDR3 extends over 16 amino acids. CDR3 in DNA: TGCGCCAGCAGCCAATCCGGGACGAGGGGGACAGATGCGCAGTATTTT. Its translation is CASSQSGTRGTDAQYF.

The CDR3 spells CASSLARQFGRETQYF. The CDR3 region has the DNA TGTGCCAGCAGCTTAGCCCGCCAGTTTGGTAGGGAGACCCAGTACTTC. V gene TRBV7-8 combines with J gene TRBJ2-5; D is ambiguous. Germline-derived CDR1 and CDR2 are SGHVS and FQNEAQ. The germline V and J ends were trimmed by 0 bases and 5 bases, with 16 bases remaining between them. The CDR3 is 16 amino acids.

The V gene is TRBV11-3, the J gene TRBJ1-1, with D maybe TRBD1 (5 bases). CDR1 and CDR2 from the germline V gene are SGHNT and YENEEA. V was cut by 0 bases and J by 12 bases, with 14 bases left in between. This CDR3 region has 13 residues. The CDR3 bases are TGTGCCAGCAGCTTAGAGCAGGGAAGGGAATCTTTCTTT. Translated: CASSLEQGRESFF.

This chain connects TRBV5-1 to TRBJ1-2, with D uncertain. The length of the CDR3 is 14 residues. Germline values: CDR1 SGHRS, CDR2 YFSETQ. The ends were cut back, 4 bases at V and 7 bases at J, with 17 bases in the middle. CDR3 region: CASSRDGPFVGYTF. In DNA form, the CDR3 reads TGCGCCAGCAGCCGCGATGGACCCTTTGTTGGCTACACCTTC.